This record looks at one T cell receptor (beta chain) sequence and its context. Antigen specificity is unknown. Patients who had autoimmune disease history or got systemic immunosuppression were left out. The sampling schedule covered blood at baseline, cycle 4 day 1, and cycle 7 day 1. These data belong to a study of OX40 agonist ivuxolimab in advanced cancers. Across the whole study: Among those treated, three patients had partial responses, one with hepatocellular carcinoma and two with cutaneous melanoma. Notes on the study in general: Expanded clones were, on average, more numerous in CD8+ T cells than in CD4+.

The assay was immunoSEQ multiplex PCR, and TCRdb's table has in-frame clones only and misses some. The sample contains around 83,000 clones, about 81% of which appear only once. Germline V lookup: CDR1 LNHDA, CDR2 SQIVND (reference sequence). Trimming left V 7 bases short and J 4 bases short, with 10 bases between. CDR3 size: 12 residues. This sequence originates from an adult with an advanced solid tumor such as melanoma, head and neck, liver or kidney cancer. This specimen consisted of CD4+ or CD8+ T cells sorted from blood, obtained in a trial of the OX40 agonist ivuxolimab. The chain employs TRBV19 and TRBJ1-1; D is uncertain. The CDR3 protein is CASKWVGTEAFF. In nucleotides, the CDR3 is TGTGCCAGTAAATGGGTGGGCACTGAAGCTTTCTTT.